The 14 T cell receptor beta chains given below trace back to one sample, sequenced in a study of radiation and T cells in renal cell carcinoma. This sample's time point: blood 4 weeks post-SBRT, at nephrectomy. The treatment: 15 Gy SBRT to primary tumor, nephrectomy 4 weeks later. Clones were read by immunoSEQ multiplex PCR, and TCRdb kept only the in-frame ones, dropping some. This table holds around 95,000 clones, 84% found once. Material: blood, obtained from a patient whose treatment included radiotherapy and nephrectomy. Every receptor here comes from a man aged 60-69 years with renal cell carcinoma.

In nucleotides, the CDR3 is TGTGCCAGCTCAGGCCACCCCGGGACTAGCGGGAGTTGGCAGTACTTC. As protein: CASSGHPGTSGSWQYF. The chain employs TRBV18 and TRBJ2-7; TRBD2 agrees at 14 bases. Germline CDR1 KGHSH, CDR2 LQKENI. V gave up 5 bases and J gave up 9 bases; unmatched junction bases: 12. This CDR3 has 16 residues.

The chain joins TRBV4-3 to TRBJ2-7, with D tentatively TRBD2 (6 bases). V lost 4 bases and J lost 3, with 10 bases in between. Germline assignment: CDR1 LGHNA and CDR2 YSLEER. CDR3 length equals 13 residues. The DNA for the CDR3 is TGCGCCAGCAGCCGGGAGGTGGGCTACGAGCAGTACTTC. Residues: CASSREVGYEQYF.

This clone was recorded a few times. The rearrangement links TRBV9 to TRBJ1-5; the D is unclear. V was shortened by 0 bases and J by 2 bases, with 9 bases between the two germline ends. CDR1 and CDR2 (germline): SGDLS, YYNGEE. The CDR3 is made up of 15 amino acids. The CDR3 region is CASSVGPEGNQPQHF. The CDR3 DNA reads TGTGCCAGCAGCGTAGGGCCGGAGGGCAATCAGCCCCAGCATTTT. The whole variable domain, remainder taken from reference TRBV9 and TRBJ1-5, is DSGVTQTPKHLITATGQRVTLRCSPRSGDLSVYWYQQSLDQGLQFLIQYYNGEERAKGNILERFSAQQFPDLHSELNLSSLELGDSALYFCASSVGPEGNQPQHFGDGTRLSIL.

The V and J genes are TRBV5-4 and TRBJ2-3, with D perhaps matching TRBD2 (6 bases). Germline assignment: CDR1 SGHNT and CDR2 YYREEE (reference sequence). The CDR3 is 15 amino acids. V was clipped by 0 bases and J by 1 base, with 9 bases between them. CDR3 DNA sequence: TGTGCCAGCAGCTTGGTCGGGAGTGGCACAGATACGCAGTATTTT. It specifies CASSLVGSGTDTQYF.

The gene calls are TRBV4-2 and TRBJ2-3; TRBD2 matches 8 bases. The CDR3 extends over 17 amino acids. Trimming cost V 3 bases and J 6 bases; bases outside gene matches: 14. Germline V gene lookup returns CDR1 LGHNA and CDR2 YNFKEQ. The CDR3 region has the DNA TGTGCCAGCAGCCAGGGGTCCGGCGGGAGGTGGTGGGATACGCAGTATTTT. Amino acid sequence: CASSQGSGGRWWDTQYF.

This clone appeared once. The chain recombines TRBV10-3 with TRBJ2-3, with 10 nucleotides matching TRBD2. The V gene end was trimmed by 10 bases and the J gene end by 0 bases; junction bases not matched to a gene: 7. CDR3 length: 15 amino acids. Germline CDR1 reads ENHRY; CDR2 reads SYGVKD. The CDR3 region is CATGAGGDSTDTQYF. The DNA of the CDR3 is TGTGCCACCGGAGCGGGGGGGGACAGCACAGATACGCAGTATTTT.

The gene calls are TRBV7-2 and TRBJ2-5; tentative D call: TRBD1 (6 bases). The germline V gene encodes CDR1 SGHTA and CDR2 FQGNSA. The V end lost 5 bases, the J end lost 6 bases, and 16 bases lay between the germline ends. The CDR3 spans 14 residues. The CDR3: CASSPLRGVQTQYF. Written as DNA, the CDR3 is TGTGCCAGCAGCCCCCTCAGGGGTGTCCAGACCCAGTACTTC. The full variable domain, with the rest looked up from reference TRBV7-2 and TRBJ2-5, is GAGVSQSPSNKVTEKGKDVELRCDPISGHTALYWYRQSLGQGLEFLIYFQGNSAPDKSGLPSDRFSAERTGGSVSTLTIQRTQQEDSAVYLCASSPLRGVQTQYFGPGTRLLVL.

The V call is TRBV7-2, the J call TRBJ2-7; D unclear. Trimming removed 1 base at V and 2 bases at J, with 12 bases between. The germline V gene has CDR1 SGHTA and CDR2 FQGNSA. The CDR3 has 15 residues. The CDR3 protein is CASSLDTLFAYEQYF. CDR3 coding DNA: TGTGCCAGCAGCTTAGACACCCTGTTTGCCTACGAGCAGTACTTC. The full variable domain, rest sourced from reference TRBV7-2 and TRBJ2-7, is GAGVSQSPSNKVTEKGKDVELRCDPISGHTALYWYRQSLGQGLEFLIYFQGNSAPDKSGLPSDRFSAERTGGSVSTLTIQRTQQEDSAVYLCASSLDTLFAYEQYFGPGTRLTVT.

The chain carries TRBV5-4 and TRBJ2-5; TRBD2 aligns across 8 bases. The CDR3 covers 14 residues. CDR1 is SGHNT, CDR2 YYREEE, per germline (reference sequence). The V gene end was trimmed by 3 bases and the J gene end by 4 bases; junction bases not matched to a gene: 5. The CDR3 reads CASSSAGVGETQYF. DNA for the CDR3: TGTGCCAGCAGCTCAGCGGGAGTAGGAGAGACCCAGTACTTC.

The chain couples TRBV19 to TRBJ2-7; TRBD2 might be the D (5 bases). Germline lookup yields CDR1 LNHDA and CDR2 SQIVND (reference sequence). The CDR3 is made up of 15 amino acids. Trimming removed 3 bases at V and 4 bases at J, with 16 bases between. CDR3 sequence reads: CASSIRGLRMYEQYF. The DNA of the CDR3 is TGTGCCAGTAGTATCCGCGGGCTTCGAATGTACGAGCAGTACTTC.

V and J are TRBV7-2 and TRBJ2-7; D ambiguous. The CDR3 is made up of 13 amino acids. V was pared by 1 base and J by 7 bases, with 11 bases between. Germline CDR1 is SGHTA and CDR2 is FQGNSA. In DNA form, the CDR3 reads TGTGCCAGCAGCTTAGTGGTGGAAAGAGAGCAGTACTTC. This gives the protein CASSLVVEREQYF.

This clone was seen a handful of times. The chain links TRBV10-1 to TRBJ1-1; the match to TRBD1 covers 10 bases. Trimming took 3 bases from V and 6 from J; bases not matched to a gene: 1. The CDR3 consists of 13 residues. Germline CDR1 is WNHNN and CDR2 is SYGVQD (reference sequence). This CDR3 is CASSDGTGAEAFF. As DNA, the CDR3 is TGCGCCAGCAGTGACGGGACAGGGGCTGAAGCTTTCTTT.

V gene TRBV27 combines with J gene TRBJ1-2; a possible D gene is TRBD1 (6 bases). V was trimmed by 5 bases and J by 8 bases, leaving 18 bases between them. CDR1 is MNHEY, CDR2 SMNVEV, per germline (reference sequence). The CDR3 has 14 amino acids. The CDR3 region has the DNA TGTGCCAGCAGTCCGGACAGATTATCTGCCGGCTACACCTTC. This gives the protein CASSPDRLSAGYTF.

DNA of the CDR3: TGCAGCGTTGAAGCGGGATCGCGGGAGGGCACAGATACGCAGTATTTT. Protein: CSVEAGSREGTDTQYF. J is TRBJ2-3 and V is TRBV29-1; 8 bases match TRBD2. Unmatched junction bases numbered 7, after V lost 1 base and J lost 1 base. Germline V gene lookup returns CDR1 SQVTM and CDR2 ANQGSEA. The CDR3 spans 16 residues.